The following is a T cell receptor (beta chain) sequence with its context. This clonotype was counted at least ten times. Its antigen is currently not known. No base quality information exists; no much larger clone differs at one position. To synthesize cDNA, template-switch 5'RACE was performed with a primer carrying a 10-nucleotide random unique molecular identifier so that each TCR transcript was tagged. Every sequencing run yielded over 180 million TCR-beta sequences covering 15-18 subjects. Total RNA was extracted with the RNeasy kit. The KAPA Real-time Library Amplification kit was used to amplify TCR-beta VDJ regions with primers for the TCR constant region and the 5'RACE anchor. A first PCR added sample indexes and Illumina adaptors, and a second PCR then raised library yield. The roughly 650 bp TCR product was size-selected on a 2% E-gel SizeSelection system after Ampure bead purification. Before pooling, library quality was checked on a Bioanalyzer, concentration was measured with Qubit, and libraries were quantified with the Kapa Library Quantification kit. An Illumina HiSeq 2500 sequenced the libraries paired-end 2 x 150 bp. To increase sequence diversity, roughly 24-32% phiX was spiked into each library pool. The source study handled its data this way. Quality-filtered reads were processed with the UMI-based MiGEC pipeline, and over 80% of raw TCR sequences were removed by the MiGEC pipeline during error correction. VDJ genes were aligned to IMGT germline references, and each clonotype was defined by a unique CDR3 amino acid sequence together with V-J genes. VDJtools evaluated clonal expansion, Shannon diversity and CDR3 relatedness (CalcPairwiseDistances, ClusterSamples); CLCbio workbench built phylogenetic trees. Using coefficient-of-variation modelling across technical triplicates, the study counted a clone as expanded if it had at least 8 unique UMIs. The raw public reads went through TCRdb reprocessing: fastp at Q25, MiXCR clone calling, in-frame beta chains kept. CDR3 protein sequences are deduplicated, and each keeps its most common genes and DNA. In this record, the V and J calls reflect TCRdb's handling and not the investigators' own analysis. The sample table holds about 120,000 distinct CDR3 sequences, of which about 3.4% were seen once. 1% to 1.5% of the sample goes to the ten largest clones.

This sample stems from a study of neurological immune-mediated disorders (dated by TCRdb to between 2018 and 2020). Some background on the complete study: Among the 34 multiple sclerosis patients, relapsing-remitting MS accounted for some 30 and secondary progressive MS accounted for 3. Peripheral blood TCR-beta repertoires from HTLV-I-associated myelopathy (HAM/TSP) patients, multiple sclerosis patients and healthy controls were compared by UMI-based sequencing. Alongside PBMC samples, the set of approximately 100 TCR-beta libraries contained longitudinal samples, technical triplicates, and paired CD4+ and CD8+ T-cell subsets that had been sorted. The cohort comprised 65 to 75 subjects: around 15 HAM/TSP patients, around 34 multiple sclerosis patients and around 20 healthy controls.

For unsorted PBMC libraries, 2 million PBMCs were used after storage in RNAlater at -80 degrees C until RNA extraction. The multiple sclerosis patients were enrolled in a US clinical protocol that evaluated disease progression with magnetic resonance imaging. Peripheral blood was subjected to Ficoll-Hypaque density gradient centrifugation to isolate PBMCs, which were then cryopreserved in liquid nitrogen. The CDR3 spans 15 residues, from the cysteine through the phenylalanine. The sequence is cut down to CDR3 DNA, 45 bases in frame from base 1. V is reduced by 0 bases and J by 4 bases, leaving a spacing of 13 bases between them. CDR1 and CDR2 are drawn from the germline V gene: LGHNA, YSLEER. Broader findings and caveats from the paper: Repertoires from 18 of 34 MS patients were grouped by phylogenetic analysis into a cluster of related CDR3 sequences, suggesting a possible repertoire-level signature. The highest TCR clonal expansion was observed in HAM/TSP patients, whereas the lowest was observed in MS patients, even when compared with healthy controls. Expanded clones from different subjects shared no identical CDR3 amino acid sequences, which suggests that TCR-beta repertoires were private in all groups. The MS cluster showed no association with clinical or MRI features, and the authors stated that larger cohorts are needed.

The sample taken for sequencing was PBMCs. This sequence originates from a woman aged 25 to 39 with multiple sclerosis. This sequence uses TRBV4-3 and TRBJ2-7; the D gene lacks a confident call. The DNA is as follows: TGCGCCAGCAGCCAAGATGTAATTCCCCCTTACGAGCAGTACTTC. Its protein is CASSQDVIPPYEQYF.